The T cell receptor (beta chain) under discussion was sequenced for a study of radiotherapy plus CTLA-4 blockade in lung cancer (dated by TCRdb to 2016 to 2018). In terms of the full investigation: Among enrolled patients, roughly 18% had an objective response and around 33% reached disease control.

Findings and caveats that apply to the study as a whole: TCR clones derived from tumors expanded in peripheral blood after treatment with radiotherapy and ipilimumab. Increased serum interferon-beta after radiation, together with early dynamic changes in blood T cell clones, were reported to be the strongest predictors of response.

As to this clone: What this receptor recognizes is not known. Base qualities are not provided; no much larger clone lies one nucleotide away.

In this study, focal radiation therapy paired with CTLA-4 blockade (ipilimumab) was tested in patients who had chemo-refractory metastatic non-small-cell lung cancer. The method behind the library was the immunoSEQ multiplex PCR assay. The table comes from immuneACCESS by way of TCRdb, which keeps in-frame sequences with V and J called. Part of the clones is missing from these tables; in studies checked, under half for an unresolved V gene and the rest for unknown reasons. This sample comprises roughly 80,000 clones, 60% to 85% of them detected only once. Of the sample, under 4.5% falls within the top ten clones. Specimen: peripheral blood, collected from a patient treated with radiotherapy plus ipilimumab. This sequence originates from a human donor with non-small cell lung cancer who had a partial response to radiotherapy plus ipilimumab. Some clones in this sample may be carry-over from other donors' samples.

For the CDR3, the sequence is CASSIEGQLNQPQHF. In nucleotide form, the sequence is TGTGCCAGTAGTATAGAGGGACAGCTCAATCAGCCCCAGCATTTT. The chain is assembled from TRBV19 and TRBJ1-5; 7 bases in between match TRBD1. Based on the germline V gene (reference sequence), the CDR1 and CDR2 sequences are LNHDA and SQIVND. Measured from the cysteine to the phenylalanine, the CDR3 is 15 residues long. The kept DNA is CDR3 alone, 45 bases in frame from the first base. Here V drops 0 bases and J drops 3 bases, and the junction holds 2 bases not matched to any gene.